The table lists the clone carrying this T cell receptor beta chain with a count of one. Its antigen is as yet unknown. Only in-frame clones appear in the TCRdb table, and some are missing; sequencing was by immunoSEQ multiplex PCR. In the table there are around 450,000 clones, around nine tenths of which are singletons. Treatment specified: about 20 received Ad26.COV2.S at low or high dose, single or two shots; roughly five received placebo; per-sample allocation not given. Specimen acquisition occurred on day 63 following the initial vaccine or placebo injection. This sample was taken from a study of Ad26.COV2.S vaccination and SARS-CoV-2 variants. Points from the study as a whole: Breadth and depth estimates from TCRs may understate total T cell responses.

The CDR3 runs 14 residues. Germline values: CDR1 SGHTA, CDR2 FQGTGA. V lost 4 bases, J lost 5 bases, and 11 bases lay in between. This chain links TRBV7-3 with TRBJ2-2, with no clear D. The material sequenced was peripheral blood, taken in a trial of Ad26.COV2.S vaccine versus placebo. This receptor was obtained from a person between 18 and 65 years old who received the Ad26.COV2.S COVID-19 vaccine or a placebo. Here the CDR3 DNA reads TGTGCCAGCAGCTCGATCGGCGGTACCGGGGAGCTGTTTTTT. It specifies CASSSIGGTGELFF.